Following are 29 T cell receptor beta chains from one sample sequenced in a study of blood T cell repertoires in COVID-19. Generated by immunoSEQ multiplex PCR, the TCRdb table keeps only in-frame clones and is missing some. The data show 140,000 to 150,000 clones, about 85% seen once. Sequences were obtained from peripheral blood. Receptors originate from a human donor in a cohort sampled during active COVID-19.

The genes are TRBV9 and TRBJ2-6, with D unclear. The germline V gene has CDR1 SGDLS and CDR2 YYNGEE. Trimming took off 6 bases at V and 2 bases at J, with 15 bases between the two ends. The CDR3 is 16 amino acids. The CDR3 DNA is TGTGCCAGCACCCTAGGTATTGGCGCTGGGGCCAACGTCCTGACTTTC. It yields the protein CASTLGIGAGANVLTF.

The chain uses TRBV5-1 and TRBJ1-6; 8 positions match TRBD1. J lost 10 bases, V lost 0 bases, and 9 bases had no gene match. Germline V gene data show CDR1 as SGHRS and CDR2 as YFSETQ. This CDR3 has 16 amino acids. CDR3 nucleotides: TGCGCCAGCAGCTTGGCCGGACAGGGCAGAGGGTCACCCCTCCACTTT. Amino acids: CASSLAGQGRGSPLHF.

The chain recombines TRBV6-8 with TRBJ2-7; D unclear. Per germline, CDR1 MNHGY and CDR2 SAAAGT. V dropped 10 bases and J dropped 0 bases, with 13 bases sitting between them. The CDR3 contains 13 residues. The CDR3 here is CATKSYSSYEQYF. CDR3 DNA sequence: TGTGCCACCAAGTCTTACAGCTCCTACGAGCAGTACTTC.

V gene TRBV3-1 (or the pseudogene TRBV3-2) combines with J gene TRBJ2-5, with D perhaps matching TRBD2 (6 bases). This CDR3 region has 15 residues. Per germline, CDR1 LGHDT and CDR2 YNNKEL (reference sequence). V lost 3 bases and J lost 4, with 15 bases in between. The CDR3 DNA reads TGTGCCAGCAGCCAGGACCCCGGGGGACGAGAGACCCAGTACTTC. Its protein is CASSQDPGGRETQYF.

The chain combines TRBV30 with TRBJ1-2, with 8 bases matching TRBD1. Germline CDR1 and CDR2: GTSNPN and SVGIG (reference sequence). With 3 bases clipped from V and 3 bases from J, the junction kept 0 bases outside the gene matches. This CDR3 spans 12 amino acids. CDR3 in DNA: TGTGCCTGGAGACAGGGGGACTATGGCTACACCTTC. Protein: CAWRQGDYGYTF. Supplemented by reference TRBV30 and TRBJ1-2, the full variable domain reads SQTIHQWPATLVQPVGSPLSLECTVEGTSNPNLYWYRQAAGRGLQLLFYSVGIGQISSEVPQNLSASRPQDRQFILSSKKLLLSDSGFYLCAWRQGDYGYTFGSGTRLTVV.

The CDR3 protein is CASSLWPRGLSGNTIYF. CDR3 sequence (DNA): TGTGCCAGCAGCTTGTGGCCCAGGGGTCTTTCTGGAAACACCATATATTTT. J is TRBJ1-3 and V is TRBV5-8, with a tentative D call TRBD1 (6 bases). CDR3 length equals 17 residues. V lost 1 base and J lost 1, with 15 bases in between. The germline CDR1 and CDR2 sequences are SGHTS and YDEGEE.

The rearrangement links TRBV18 to TRBJ2-1, with 14 bases matching TRBD2. Trimming cost V 2 bases and J 11 bases; bases outside gene matches: 2. This CDR3 contains 14 residues. Germline CDR1 reads KGHSH; CDR2 reads LQKENI. CDR3 coding DNA: TGTGCCAGCTCACCAGGGACTAGCGGGGGAAAGCAGTTCTTC. This codes for CASSPGTSGGKQFF.

V usage is TRBV24-1 and J usage is TRBJ2-7, with TRBD1 identical over 7 bases. The CDR3 runs to 13 residues. The germline CDR1 and CDR2 sequences are KGHDR and SFDVKD. The J segment lost 5 bases and the V segment lost 12 bases, leaving 12 bases of the junction unmatched. The CDR3 coding sequence is TGTGCCGCAAGGAGCCCCGACAGGGACGAGCAGTACTTC. Translated: CAARSPDRDEQYF.

As concerns this clone: The sample has other DNA sequences that encode this CDR3 too. The V call is TRBV5-4, the J call TRBJ1-1; D remains ambiguous. This CDR3 spans 12 amino acids. Germline values: CDR1 SGHNT, CDR2 YYREEE (reference sequence). V lost 8 bases, J lost 7 bases, and 15 bases lay in between. This chain's CDR3 is CASTQVGLEAFF. The CDR3 region has the DNA TGTGCCAGTACCCAAGTGGGCCTTGAAGCTTTCTTT.

The genes are TRBV2 and TRBJ1-1, with 7 bases fitting TRBD1. The J segment lost 0 bases and the V segment lost 2 bases, leaving 3 bases of the junction unmatched. Germline CDR1 is SNHLY and CDR2 is FYNNEI. The CDR3 runs 15 residues. CDR3: CASSELRGMNTEAFF. The CDR3 DNA sequence: TGTGCCAGCAGTGAACTCAGGGGGATGAACACTGAAGCTTTCTTT.

This sequence joins TRBV11-2 and TRBJ1-2, with D possibly being TRBD1 (5 bases). From germline, CDR1 is SGHAT and CDR2 FQNNGV. The ends were cut back, 1 base at V and 2 bases at J, with 8 bases in the middle. The CDR3 is 14 residues long. The CDR3 DNA follows: TGTGCCAGCAGCTTAGGCAGGGCGAACTATGGCTACACCTTC. This encodes CASSLGRANYGYTF.

There are a few counts of this clone. The rearrangement links TRBV19 to TRBJ1-5, with D possibly being TRBD1 (6 bases). CDR1 and CDR2 from the germline V gene are LNHDA and SQIVND (reference sequence). This CDR3 comprises 14 residues. The ends were cut back, 5 bases at V and 7 bases at J, with 15 bases in the middle. Here the CDR3 DNA reads TGTGCCAGTAGTTCAGGGGTTCCGGGACAGCCCCAGCATTTT. Protein sequence: CASSSGVPGQPQHF.

V gene TRBV7-2 combines with J gene TRBJ2-1, with 10 bases fitting TRBD2. Germline V lookup: CDR1 SGHTA, CDR2 FQGNSA. V was pared by 0 bases and J by 4 bases, with 6 bases of the junction left unmatched. The CDR3 runs 17 residues. The chain's CDR3 is CASSLALVAGGYNEQFF. CDR3 in DNA: TGTGCCAGCAGCTTAGCGCTGGTAGCGGGGGGATACAATGAGCAGTTCTTC.

The CDR3 DNA sequence: TGTGCCAGCAGCGCGATCAACTCCTACGAGCAGTACTTC. Amino acid sequence: CASSAINSYEQYF. The rearrangement links TRBV6-2 or TRBV6-3 to TRBJ2-7; D not certain. V was trimmed by 6 bases and J by 0 bases, leaving 9 bases between them. There are 13 residues in the CDR3. CDR1 is MNHEY, CDR2 SVGEGT, per germline.

The chain joins TRBV13 to TRBJ1-3, with a weak D call TRBD1 (6 bases). Germline assignment: CDR1 PRHDT and CDR2 FYEKMQ (reference sequence). Trimming shortened V by 3 bases and J by 0 bases, and 18 bases separated the two germline ends. The CDR3 length is 18 residues. Written as DNA, the CDR3 is TGTGCCAGCAGCTTGGGAAGTCAGGGGCCATACTCTGGAAACACCATATATTTT. Protein sequence: CASSLGSQGPYSGNTIYF.

The chain employs TRBV7-9 and TRBJ2-1; TRBD2 agrees at 9 bases. Germline CDR1 SEHNR, CDR2 FQNEAQ (reference sequence). Losses at the gene ends were 1 base for V and 4 bases for J; bases not matched to a gene: 2. CDR3 length: 15 residues. The CDR3 loop is CASSLGSGGYNEQFF. The CDR3, as DNA: TGTGCCAGCAGCTTAGGAAGCGGGGGGTACAATGAGCAGTTCTTC.

This rearrangement joins TRBV2 to TRBJ2-1; 11 nucleotides agree with TRBD1. With V trimmed by 6 bases and J by 8 bases, 12 bases remained unmatched. The CDR3 totals 16 residues. The germline V gene encodes CDR1 SNHLY and CDR2 FYNNEI. CDR3 DNA sequence: TGTGCCAGCAGCCGGACGGGACAGGGGGTTTATCATGAGCAGTTCTTC. Protein sequence: CASSRTGQGVYHEQFF.

The V call is TRBV6-1, the J call TRBJ1-2; D is possibly TRBD1 (5 bases). The germline V and J ends were trimmed by 1 base and 5 bases, with 11 bases remaining between them. The CDR3 has 14 residues. Germline CDR1 MNHNS, CDR2 SASEGT. The CDR3 DNA sequence: TGTGCCAGCAGTGAAGGGGCAGGGCGGTATGGCTACACCTTC. Protein product: CASSEGAGRYGYTF.

V gene TRBV11-3 combines with J gene TRBJ1-5; maybe TRBD1 (6 bases). Trimming cost V 5 bases and J 7 bases, with 12 bases left between them. Germline CDR1 reads SGHNT; CDR2 reads YENEEA. The CDR3 has 13 amino acids. CDR3 residues: CASSPETGQPQHF. CDR3 DNA sequence: TGTGCCAGCAGCCCCGAGACAGGCCAGCCCCAGCATTTT. Looking up the rest from reference TRBV11-3 and TRBJ1-5 gives the full variable domain: EAGVVQSPRYKIIEKKQPVAFWCNPISGHNTLYWYLQNLGQGPELLIRYENEEAVDDSQLPKDRFSAERLKGVDSTLKIQPAELGDSAVYLCASSPETGQPQHFGDGTRLSIL.

This clone has only one observation. The chain has TRBV5-1 and TRBJ1-1; 12 bases align to TRBD1. CDR1 and CDR2 (germline): SGHRS, YFSETQ. The CDR3 extends over 14 amino acids. J was trimmed by 8 bases and V by 4 bases; bases with no gene match: 6. CDR3 DNA sequence: TGCGCCAGCAGCAGGGGGACAGGGGGCGGGGAAGCTTTCTTT. This encodes CASSRGTGGGEAFF.

The chain has TRBV11-1 and TRBJ2-1; perhaps TRBD2 as D (6 bases). This CDR3 spans 15 amino acids. Per germline, CDR1 SGHAT and CDR2 FQDESV (reference sequence). The V end was cut by 3 bases, the J end by 3 bases, with 12 bases between. The CDR3 protein is CASSFQQGGYNEQFF. The CDR3 nucleotides read TGTGCCAGCAGCTTCCAGCAGGGAGGCTACAATGAGCAGTTCTTC.

The CDR3, as DNA: TGTGCCTGGACATCCTCTGGAAACACCATATATTTT. This codes for CAWTSSGNTIYF. This chain uses TRBV30 with TRBJ1-3; D is ambiguous. The CDR3 spans 12 residues. V was cut by 4 bases and J by 0 bases, with 4 bases left in between. Germline V gene lookup returns CDR1 GTSNPN and CDR2 SVGIG (reference sequence).

The chain recombines TRBV12-5 with TRBJ2-1; TRBD1 matches 7 bases. Germline V lookup: CDR1 LGHNT, CDR2 FRNRAP. The V and J ends lost 1 base and 9 bases, in that order; junction bases with no gene match: 6. CDR3 length equals 14 residues. This CDR3 reads CASGLDRGVAEQFF. The CDR3 DNA reads as TGTGCTAGTGGTTTGGACAGGGGAGTGGCTGAGCAGTTCTTC.

V gene TRBV19 combines with J gene TRBJ2-5; weak D call: TRBD1 (6 bases). The CDR3 is 15 residues long. Looked up from germline, CDR1 is LNHDA and CDR2 is SQIVND (reference sequence). V was shortened by 1 base and J by 1 base, with 10 bases between the two germline ends. CDR3 in amino acids: CASSIGGGLQETQYF. CDR3 sequence (DNA): TGTGCCAGTAGTATAGGTGGGGGCCTCCAAGAGACCCAGTACTTC.

This clone was counted a single time. The V and J genes are TRBV9 and TRBJ1-4; 7 nucleotides match TRBD1. Germline V gene data show CDR1 as SGDLS and CDR2 as YYNGEE. J lost 5 bases, V lost 3 bases, and 7 bases had no gene match. The CDR3 consists of 15 residues. The CDR3 loop reads CASSAGTVQNEKLFF. The DNA of the CDR3 is TGTGCCAGCAGCGCCGGGACAGTACAAAATGAAAAACTGTTTTTT.

This sequence joins TRBV5-1 and TRBJ1-2, with D perhaps matching TRBD1 (5 bases). CDR3 length equals 15 residues. Germline values: CDR1 SGHRS, CDR2 YFSETQ. V was pared by 3 bases and J by 6 bases, with 18 bases between. The CDR3 DNA follows: TGCGCCAGCAGCTCGCGCCGGGACTCCGGGAATGGCTACACCTTC. Amino acid sequence: CASSSRRDSGNGYTF. The variable domain in full, completed from reference TRBV5-1 and TRBJ1-2, reads KAGVTQTPRYLIKTRGQQVTLSCSPISGHRSVSWYQQTPGQGLQFLFEYFSETQRNKGNFPGRFSGRQFSNSRSEMNVSTLELGDSALYLCASSSRRDSGNGYTFGSGTRLTVV.

This chain connects TRBV7-8 to TRBJ1-5; 9 positions agree with TRBD1. V shed 4 bases and J 4 bases; nucleotides not matched to a gene: 5. Germline V gives CDR1 SGHVS, CDR2 FQNEAQ. The CDR3 has 15 residues. The CDR3 nucleotides read TGTGCCAGCAGCTCCCCCGGACAGGGGAATCAGCCCCAGCATTTT. The encoded protein is CASSSPGQGNQPQHF.

The chain uses TRBV5-8 and TRBJ2-7; TRBD2 might be the D (6 bases). This CDR3 comprises 15 residues. The germline V and J ends were trimmed by 4 bases and 1 base, with 15 bases remaining between them. Per the germline V gene, CDR1 is SGHTS and CDR2 is YDEGEE. In DNA, the CDR3 is TGTGCCAGCAGCATAGGGACTGAACGTTCCTACGAGCAGTACTTC. It encodes CASSIGTERSYEQYF. Together with reference TRBV5-8 and TRBJ2-7, the CDR3 gives the full variable domain: EAGVTQSPTHLIKTRGQQATLRCSPISGHTSVYWYQQALGLGLQFLLWYDEGEERNRGNFPPRFSGRQFPNYSSELNVNALELEDSALYLCASSIGTERSYEQYFGPGTRLTVT.

This chain joins TRBV5-6 and TRBJ2-7; no definite D call. This CDR3 has 12 amino acids. Trimming took off 4 bases at V and 1 base at J, with 6 bases between the two ends. CDR1 SGHDT and CDR2 YYEEEE come from the germline V gene. As DNA, the CDR3 is TGTGCCAGCAGCCTATCATCCTACGAGCAGTACTTC. This encodes CASSLSSYEQYF.